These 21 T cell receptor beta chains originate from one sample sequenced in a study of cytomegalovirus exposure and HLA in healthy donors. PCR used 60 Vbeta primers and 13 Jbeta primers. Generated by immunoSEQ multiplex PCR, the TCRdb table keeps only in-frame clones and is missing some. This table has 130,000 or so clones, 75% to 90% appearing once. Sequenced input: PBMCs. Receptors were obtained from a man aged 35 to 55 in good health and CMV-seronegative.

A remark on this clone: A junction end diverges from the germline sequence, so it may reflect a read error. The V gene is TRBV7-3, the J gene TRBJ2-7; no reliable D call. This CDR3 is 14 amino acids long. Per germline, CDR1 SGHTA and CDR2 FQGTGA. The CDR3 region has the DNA TGTTCCAGCAGCTTAACTGGCAGTACCTACGAGCAGTACTTC. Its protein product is CSSSLTGSTYEQYF.

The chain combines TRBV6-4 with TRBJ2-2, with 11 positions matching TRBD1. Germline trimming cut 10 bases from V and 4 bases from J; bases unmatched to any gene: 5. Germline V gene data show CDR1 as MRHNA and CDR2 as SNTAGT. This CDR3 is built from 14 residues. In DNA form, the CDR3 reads TGTGCCACCATCGGGACAGGGGGCACCGGGGAGCTGTTTTTT. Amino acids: CATIGTGGTGELFF.

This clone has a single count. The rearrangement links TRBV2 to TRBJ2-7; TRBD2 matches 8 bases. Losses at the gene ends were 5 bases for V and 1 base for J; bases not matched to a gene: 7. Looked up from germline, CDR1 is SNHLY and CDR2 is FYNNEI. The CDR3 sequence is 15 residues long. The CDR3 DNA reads TGTGCCAGCAGTACGGGGGGGTTAGGATCCTACGAGCAGTACTTC. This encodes CASSTGGLGSYEQYF. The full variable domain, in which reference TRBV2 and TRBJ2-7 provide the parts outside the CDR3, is EPEVTQTPSHQVTQMGQEVILRCVPISNHLYFYWYRQILGQKVEFLVSFYNNEISEKSEIFDDQFSVERPDGSNFTLKIRSTKLEDSAMYFCASSTGGLGSYEQYFGPGTRLTVT.

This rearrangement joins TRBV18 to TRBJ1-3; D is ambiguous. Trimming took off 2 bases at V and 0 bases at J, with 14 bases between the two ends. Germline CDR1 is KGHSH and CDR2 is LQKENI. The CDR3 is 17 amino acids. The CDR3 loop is CASSPTGIRASGNTIYF. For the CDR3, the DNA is TGTGCCAGCTCACCAACGGGAATTAGGGCCTCTGGAAACACCATATATTTT.

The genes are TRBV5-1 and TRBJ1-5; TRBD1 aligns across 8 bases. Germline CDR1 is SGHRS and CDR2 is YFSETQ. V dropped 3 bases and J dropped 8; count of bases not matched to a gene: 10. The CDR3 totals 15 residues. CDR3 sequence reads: CASSYSGGMGEPQHF. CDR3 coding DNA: TGCGCCAGCAGCTACTCAGGGGGCATGGGGGAGCCCCAGCATTTT. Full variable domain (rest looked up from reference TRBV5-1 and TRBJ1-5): KAGVTQTPRYLIKTRGQQVTLSCSPISGHRSVSWYQQTPGQGLQFLFEYFSETQRNKGNFPGRFSGRQFSNSRSEMNVSTLELGDSALYLCASSYSGGMGEPQHFGDGTRLSIL.

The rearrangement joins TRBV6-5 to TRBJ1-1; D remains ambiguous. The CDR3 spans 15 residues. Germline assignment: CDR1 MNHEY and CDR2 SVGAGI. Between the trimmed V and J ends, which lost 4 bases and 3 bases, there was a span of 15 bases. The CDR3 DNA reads TGTGCCAGCAGTTCCACTCTCCCCGTTGACACTGAAGCTTTCTTT. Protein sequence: CASSSTLPVDTEAFF.

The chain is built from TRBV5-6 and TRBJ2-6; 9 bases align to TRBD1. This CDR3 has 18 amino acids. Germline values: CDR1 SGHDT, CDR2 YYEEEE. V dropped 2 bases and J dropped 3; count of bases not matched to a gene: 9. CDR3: CASSFKDRGSVGANVLTF. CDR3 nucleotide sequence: TGTGCCAGCAGCTTCAAGGACAGGGGATCGGTTGGGGCCAACGTCCTGACTTTC.

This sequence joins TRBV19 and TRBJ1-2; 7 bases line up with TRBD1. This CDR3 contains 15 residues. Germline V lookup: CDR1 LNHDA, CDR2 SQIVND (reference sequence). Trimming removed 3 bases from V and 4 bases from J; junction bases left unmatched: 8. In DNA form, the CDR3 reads TGTGCCAGTAGTATCACCCGGGACAGCTTCTATGGCTACACCTTC. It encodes CASSITRDSFYGYTF. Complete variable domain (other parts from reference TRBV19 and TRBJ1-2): DGGITQSPKYLFRKEGQNVTLSCEQNLNHDAMYWYRQDPGQGLRLIYYSQIVNDFQKGDIAEGYSVSREKKESFPLTVTSAQKNPTAFYLCASSITRDSFYGYTFGSGTRLTVV.

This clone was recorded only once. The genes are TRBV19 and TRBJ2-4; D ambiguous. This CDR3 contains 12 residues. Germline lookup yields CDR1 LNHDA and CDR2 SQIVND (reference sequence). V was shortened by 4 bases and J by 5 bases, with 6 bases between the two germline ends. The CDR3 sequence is CASSTPENIQYF. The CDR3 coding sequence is TGTGCCAGTAGTACCCCCGAAAACATTCAGTACTTC.

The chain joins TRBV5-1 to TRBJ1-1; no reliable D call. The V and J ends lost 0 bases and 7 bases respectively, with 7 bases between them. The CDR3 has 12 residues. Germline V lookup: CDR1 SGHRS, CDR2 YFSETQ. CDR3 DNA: TGCGCCAGCAGCTTGGGAGGGCTTGAAGCTTTCTTT. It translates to CASSLGGLEAFF.

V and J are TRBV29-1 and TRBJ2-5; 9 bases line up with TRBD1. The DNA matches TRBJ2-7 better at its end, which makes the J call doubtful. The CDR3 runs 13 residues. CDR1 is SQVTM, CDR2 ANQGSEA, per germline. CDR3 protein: CSAGRDRASEQYF. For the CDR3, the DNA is TGCAGTGCGGGAAGGGACAGGGCCTCCGAGCAGTACTTC.

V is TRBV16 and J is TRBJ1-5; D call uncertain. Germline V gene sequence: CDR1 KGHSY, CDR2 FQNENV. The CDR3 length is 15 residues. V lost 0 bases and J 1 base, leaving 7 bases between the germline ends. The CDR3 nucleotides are TGTGCCAGCAGCCAATCGGGAGTGAGCAATCAGCCCCAGCATTTT. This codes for CASSQSGVSNQPQHF.

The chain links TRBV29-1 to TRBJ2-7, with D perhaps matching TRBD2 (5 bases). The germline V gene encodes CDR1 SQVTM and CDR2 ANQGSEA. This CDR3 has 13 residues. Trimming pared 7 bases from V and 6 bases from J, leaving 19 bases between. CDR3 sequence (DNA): TGCAGCGCCACCCCGTTGAGGGCAGGCGAGCAGTACTTC. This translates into CSATPLRAGEQYF.

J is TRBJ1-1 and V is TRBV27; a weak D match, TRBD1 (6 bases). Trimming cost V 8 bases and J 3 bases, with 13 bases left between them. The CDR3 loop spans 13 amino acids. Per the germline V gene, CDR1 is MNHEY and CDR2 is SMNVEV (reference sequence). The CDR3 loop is CASRRQGYTEAFF. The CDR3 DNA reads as TGTGCCAGCCGGCGCCAGGGGTACACTGAAGCTTTCTTT.

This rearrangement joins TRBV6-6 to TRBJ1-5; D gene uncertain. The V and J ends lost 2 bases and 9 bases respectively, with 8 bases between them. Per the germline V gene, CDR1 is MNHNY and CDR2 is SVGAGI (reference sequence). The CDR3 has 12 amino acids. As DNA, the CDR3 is TGTGCCAGCAGTTACGTACTATCGCCCCAGCATTTT. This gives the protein CASSYVLSPQHF.

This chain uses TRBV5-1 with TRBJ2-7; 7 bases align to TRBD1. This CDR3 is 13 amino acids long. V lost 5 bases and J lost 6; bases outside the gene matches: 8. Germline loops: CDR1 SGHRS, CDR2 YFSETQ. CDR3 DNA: TGCGCCAGCAGTCCCGACAGGGTGAGCGAGCAGTACTTC. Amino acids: CASSPDRVSEQYF.

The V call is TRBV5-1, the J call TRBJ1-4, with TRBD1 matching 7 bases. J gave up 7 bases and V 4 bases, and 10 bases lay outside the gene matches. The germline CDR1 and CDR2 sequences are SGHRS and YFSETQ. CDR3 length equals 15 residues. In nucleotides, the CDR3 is TGCGCCAGCAGCCCCCCCGGAGGGGGCTTTGAAAAACTGTTTTTT. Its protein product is CASSPPGGGFEKLFF.

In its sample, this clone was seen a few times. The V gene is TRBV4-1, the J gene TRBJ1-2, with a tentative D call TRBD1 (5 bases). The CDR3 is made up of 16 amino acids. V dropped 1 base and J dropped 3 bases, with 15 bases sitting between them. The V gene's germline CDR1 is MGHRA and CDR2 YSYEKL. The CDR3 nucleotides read TGCGCCAGCAGCCAAGTCGAACAGGCATTTTACTATGGCTACACCTTC. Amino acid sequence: CASSQVEQAFYYGYTF.

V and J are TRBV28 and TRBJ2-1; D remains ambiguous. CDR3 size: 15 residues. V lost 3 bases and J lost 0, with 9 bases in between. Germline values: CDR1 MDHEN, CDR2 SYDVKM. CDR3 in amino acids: CASSLRPSSYNEQFF. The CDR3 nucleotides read TGTGCCAGCAGTTTGCGGCCTAGCTCCTACAATGAGCAGTTCTTC.

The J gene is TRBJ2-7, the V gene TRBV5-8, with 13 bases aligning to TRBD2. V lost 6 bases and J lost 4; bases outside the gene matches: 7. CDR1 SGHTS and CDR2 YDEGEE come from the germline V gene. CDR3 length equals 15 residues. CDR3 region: CASNGLAGAVYEQYF. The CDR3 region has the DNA TGTGCCAGCAACGGACTAGCGGGAGCGGTGTACGAGCAGTACTTC.

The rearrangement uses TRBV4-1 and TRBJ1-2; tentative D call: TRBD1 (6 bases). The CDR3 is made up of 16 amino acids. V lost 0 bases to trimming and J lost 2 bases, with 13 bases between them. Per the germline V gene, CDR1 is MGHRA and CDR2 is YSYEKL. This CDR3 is CASSQDGNRVNYGYTF. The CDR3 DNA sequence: TGCGCCAGCAGCCAAGATGGGAACAGGGTAAACTATGGCTACACCTTC.